This T cell receptor beta chain was recovered during a study of blood T cell repertoires in COVID-19. Study as a whole: Samples of COVID-19 (acute and convalescent) were obtained from the United States, Italy and Spain. Nucleic acid was either cDNA or gDNA, and it came from T cells, B-cell-depleted T cells, or PBMCs.

Germline V gives CDR1 LNHDA, CDR2 SQIVND (reference sequence). The CDR3 contains 17 residues. Trimming at V came to 5 bases and at J to 2 bases, leaving 13 bases not matched to a gene. Assay: immunoSEQ multiplex PCR; the TCRdb copy retains only in-frame clones and omits some. The data hold tens of thousands of clones, with 90% observed a single time. The rearrangement uses TRBV19 and TRBJ2-3; 7 nucleotides agree with TRBD2. The TCR comes from a man in his forties or fifties with acute or convalescent COVID-19. Input material: peripheral blood. The CDR3 DNA is TGTGCCAGTAGTTCCCAACCGACTAGCAGAATCACAGATACGCAGTATTTT. Protein product: CASSSQPTSRITDTQYF.